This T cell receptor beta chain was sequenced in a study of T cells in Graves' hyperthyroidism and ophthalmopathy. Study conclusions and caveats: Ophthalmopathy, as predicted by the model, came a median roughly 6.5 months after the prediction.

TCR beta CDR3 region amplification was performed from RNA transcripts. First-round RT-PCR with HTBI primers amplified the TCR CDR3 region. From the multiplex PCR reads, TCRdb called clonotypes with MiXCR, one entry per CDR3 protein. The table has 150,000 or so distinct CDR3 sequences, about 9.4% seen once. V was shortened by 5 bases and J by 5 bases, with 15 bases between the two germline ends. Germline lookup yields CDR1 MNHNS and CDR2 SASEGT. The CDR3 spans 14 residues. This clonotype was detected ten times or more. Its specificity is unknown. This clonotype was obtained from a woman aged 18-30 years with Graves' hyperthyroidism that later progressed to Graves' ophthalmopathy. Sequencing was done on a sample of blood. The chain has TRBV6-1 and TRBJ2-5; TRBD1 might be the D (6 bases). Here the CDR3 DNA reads TGTGCCAGCAGTAGGGACAACGATTGGGAGACCCAGTACTTC. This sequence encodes CASSRDNDWETQYF.